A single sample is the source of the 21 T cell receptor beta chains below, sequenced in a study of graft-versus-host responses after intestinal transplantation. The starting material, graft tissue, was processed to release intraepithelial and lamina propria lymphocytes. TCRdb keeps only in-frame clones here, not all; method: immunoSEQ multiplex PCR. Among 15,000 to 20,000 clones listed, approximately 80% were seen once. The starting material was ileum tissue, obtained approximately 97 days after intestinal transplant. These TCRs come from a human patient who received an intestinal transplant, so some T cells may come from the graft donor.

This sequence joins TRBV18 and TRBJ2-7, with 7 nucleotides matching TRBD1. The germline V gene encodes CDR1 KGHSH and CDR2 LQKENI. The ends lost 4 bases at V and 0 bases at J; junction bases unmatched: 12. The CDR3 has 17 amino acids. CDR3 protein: CASSLTRTGQPSYEQYF. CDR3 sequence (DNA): TGTGCCAGCTCACTTACCCGTACGGGACAGCCCTCCTACGAGCAGTACTTC.

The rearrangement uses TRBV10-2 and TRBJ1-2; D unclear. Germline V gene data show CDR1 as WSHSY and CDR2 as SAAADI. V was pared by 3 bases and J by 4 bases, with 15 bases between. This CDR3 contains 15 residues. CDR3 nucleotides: TGCGCCAGCAGTGACGCCAACCCCTATGGCTATGGCTACACCTTC. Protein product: CASSDANPYGYGYTF.

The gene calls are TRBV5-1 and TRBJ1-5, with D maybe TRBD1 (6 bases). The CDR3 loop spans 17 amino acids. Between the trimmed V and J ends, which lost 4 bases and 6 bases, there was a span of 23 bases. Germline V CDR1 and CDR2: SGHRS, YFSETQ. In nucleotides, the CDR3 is TGCGCCAGCAGCCCCATCCCTCTTAGGGGGGGCGGTCAGCCCCAGCATTTT. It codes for CASSPIPLRGGGQPQHF.

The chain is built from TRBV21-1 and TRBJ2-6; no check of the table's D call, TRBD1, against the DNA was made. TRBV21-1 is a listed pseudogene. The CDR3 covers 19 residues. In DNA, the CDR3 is TGTGCCAGCAGCCCCCGAGACGTGCGACGCAGGGCGGGGGCCAACGTCCTGACTTTC. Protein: CASSPRDVRRRAGANVLTF.

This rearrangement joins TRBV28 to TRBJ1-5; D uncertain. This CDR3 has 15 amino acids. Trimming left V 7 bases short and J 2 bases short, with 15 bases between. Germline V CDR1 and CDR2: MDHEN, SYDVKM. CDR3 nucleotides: TGTGCCAGCAACTTCAGGTCCTCGGGCAATCAGCCCCAGCATTTT. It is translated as CASNFRSSGNQPQHF.

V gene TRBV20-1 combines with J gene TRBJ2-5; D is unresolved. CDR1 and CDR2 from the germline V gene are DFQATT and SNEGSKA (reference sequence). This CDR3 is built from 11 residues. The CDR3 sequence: CSTQTRRDQYF. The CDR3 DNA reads TGCAGCACCCAGACCAGAAGGGACCAGTACTTC.

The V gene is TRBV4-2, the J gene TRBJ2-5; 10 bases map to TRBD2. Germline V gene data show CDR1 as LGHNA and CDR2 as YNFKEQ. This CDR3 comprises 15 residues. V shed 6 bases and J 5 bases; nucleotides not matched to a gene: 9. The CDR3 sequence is CASRCEAGGRETQYF. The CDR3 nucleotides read TGTGCCAGCAGGTGTGAAGCGGGGGGGCGGGAGACCCAGTACTTC.

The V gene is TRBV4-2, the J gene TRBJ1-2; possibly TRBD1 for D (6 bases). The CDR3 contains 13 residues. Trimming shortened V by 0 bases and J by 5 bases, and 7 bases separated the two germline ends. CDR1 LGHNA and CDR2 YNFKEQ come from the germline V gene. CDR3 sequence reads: CASSQDRGYGYTF. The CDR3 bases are TGTGCCAGCAGCCAAGACAGGGGATATGGCTACACCTTC.

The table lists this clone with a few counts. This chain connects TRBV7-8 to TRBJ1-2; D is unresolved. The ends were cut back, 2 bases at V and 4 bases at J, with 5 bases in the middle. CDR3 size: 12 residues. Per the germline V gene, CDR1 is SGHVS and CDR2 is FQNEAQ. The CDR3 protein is CASSLLFYGYTF. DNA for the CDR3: TGTGCCAGCAGCTTACTGTTCTATGGCTACACCTTC. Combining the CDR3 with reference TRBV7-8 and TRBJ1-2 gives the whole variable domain GAGVSQSPRYKVAKRGQDVALRCDPISGHVSLFWYQQALGQGPEFLTYFQNEAQLDKSGLPSDRFFAERPEGSVSTLKIQRTQQEDSAVYLCASSLLFYGYTFGSGTRLTVV.

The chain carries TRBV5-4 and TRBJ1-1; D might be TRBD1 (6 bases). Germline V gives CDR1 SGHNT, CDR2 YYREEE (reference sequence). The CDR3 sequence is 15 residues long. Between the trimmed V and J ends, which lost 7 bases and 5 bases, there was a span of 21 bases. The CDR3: CASGRTRGQLTEAFF. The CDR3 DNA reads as TGTGCCAGCGGCCGCACTCGGGGACAACTTACTGAAGCTTTCTTT.

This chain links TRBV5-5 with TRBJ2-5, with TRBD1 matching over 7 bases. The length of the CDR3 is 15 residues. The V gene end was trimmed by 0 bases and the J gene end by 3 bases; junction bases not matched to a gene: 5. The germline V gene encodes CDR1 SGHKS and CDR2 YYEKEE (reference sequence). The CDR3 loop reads CASSLVGTEKETQYF. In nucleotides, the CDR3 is TGTGCCAGCAGCTTGGTAGGGACAGAAAAAGAGACCCAGTACTTC.

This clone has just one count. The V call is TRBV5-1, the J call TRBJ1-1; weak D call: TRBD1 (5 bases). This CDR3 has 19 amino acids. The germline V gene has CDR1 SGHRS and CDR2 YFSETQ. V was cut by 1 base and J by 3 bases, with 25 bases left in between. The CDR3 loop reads CASSLFRVRAVFEDTEAFF. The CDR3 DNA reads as TGCGCCAGCAGCTTGTTTAGGGTCAGGGCAGTTTTCGAGGACACTGAAGCTTTCTTT.

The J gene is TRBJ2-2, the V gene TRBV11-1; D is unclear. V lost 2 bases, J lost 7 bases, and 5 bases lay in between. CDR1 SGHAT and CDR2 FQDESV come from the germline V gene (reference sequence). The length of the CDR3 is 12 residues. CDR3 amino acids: CASSLTLGELFF. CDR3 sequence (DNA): TGTGCCAGCAGCTTAACGCTCGGGGAGCTGTTTTTT.

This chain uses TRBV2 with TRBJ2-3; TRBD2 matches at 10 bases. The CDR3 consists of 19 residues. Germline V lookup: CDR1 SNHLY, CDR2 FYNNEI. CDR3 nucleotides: TGTGCTGAGCAGGGGGCGCCGGCTAGCGGGGGAGCTAGCACAGATACGCAGTATTTT. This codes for CAEQGAPASGGASTDTQYF.

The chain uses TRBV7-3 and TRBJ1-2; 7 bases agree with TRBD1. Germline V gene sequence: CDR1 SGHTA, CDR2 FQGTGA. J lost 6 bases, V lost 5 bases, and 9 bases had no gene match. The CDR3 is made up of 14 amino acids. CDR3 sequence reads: CASSVSSGTDGYTF. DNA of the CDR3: TGTGCCAGCAGCGTATCCTCCGGGACAGATGGCTACACCTTC.

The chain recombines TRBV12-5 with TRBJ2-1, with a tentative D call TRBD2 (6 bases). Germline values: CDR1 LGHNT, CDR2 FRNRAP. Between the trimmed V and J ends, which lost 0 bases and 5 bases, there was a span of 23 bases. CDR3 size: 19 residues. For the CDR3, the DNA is TGTGCTAGTGGTTTGGTAGCCTCAGGAGGCGGGATGGGAAACAATGAGCAGTTCTTC. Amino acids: CASGLVASGGGMGNNEQFF.

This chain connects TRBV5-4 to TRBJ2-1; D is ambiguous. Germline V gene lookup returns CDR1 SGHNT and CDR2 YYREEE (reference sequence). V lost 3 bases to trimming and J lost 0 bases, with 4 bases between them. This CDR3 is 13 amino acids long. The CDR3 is CASSSSSYNEQFF. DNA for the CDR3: TGTGCCAGCAGCTCAAGCTCCTACAATGAGCAGTTCTTC.

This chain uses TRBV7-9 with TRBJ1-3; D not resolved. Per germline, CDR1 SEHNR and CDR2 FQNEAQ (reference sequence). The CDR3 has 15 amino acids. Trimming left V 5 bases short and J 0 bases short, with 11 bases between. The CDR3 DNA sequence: TGTGCCAGCAGCCGTACAGCGTCCTCTGGAAACACCATATATTTT. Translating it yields CASSRTASSGNTIYF. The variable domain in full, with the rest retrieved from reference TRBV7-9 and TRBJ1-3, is DTGVSQNPRHKITKRGQNVTFRCDPISEHNRLYWYRQTLGQGPEFLTYFQNEAQLEKSRLLSDRFSAERPKGSFSTLEIQRTEQGDSAMYLCASSRTASSGNTIYFGEGSWLTVV.

The CDR3 region has the DNA TGTGCCAGCAGTTACTCGTTGAGGCCAACTAATGAAAAACTGTTTTTT. Translation: CASSYSLRPTNEKLFF. V gene TRBV6-5 combines with J gene TRBJ1-4; D remains ambiguous. V was cut by 0 bases and J by 0 bases, with 8 bases left in between. Germline V lookup: CDR1 MNHEY, CDR2 SVGAGI. The CDR3 length is 16 residues.

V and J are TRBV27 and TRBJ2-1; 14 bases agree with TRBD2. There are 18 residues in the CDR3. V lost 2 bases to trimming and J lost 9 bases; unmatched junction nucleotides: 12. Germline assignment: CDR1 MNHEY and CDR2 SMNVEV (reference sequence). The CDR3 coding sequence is TGTGCCAGCAGTTTAGGTACTGGGACTAGCGGGAGTAGCATTGAGCAGTTCTTC. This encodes CASSLGTGTSGSSIEQFF.

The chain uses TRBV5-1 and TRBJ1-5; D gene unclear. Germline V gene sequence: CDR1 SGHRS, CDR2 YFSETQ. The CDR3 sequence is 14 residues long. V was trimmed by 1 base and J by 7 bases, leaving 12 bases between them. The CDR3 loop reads CASSLHPRSQPQHF. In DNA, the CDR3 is TGCGCCAGCAGCTTGCATCCACGCAGCCAGCCCCAGCATTTT. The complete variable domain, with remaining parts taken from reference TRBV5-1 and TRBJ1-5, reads KAGVTQTPRYLIKTRGQQVTLSCSPISGHRSVSWYQQTPGQGLQFLFEYFSETQRNKGNFPGRFSGRQFSNSRSEMNVSTLELGDSALYLCASSLHPRSQPQHFGDGTRLSIL.